This TCR beta chain appears in the sequencing data of a study of OX40 agonist ivuxolimab in advanced cancers. Study as a whole: Among those enrolled, mean age was about 63 years (range roughly 20 to 79) and about 79% were male. Whole-study findings and limits: The average count of expanded clones was higher among CD8+ T cells than among CD4+. The authors also found low normalized T-cell clonal expansion in some nonresponders.

To note about this clone: What it recognizes is unknown.

The CDR3 contains 14 residues. Germline-derived CDR1 and CDR2 are WNHNN and SYGVQD (reference sequence). V lost 6 bases to trimming and J lost 4 bases; unmatched junction nucleotides: 5. Profiled with immunoSEQ multiplex PCR; TCRdb holds only in-frame clones, not every one. Of 60,000 to 85,000 clones listed, around 90% were seen once; the top ten hold around 0.35%. The J gene is TRBJ2-1, the V gene TRBV10-1, with 8 nucleotides matching TRBD1. This clonotype originated in an adult with an advanced solid tumor such as melanoma, head and neck, liver or kidney cancer. This sample comprised CD4+ or CD8+ T cells sorted from blood, obtained in a trial of the OX40 agonist ivuxolimab. CDR3 sequence (DNA): TGCGCCAGCAGCGGACAGGGATTATACAATGAGCAGTTCTTC. It encodes CASSGQGLYNEQFF.